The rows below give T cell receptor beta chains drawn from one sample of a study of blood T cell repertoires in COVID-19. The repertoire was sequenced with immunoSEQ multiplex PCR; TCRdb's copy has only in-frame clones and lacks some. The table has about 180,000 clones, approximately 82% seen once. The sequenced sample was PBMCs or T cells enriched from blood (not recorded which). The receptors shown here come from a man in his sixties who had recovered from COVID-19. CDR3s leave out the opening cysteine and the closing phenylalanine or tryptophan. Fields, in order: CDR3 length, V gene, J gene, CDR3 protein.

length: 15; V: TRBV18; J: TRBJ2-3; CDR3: ASSILTGMTSTDTQY
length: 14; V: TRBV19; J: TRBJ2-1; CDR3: ASSIGGGGTYNEQF
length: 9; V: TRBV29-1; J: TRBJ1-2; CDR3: SADRLSGYT
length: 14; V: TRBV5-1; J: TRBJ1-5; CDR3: ASSLGTGSVNQPQH
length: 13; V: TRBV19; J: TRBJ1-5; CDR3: ASSLPRRYDQPQH
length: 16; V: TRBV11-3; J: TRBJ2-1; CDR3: ASSLGSFSGGSYNEQF
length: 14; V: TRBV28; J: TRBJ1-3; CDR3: ASSPTSGFSGNTIY
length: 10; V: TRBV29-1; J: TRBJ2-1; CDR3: SAITGYNEQF
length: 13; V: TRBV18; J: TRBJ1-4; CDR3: ASSRRQGENEKLF
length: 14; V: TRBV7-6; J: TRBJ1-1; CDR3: ASSLAAGGIGTEAF
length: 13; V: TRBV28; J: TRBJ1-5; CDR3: ASSFGTVVNQPQH
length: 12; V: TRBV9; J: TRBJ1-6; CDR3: ASSAGVPNSPLH
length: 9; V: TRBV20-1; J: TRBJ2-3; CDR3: SASERGTQY
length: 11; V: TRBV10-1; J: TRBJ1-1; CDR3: ASSGDNNTEAF
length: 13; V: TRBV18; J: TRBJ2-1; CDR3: ASSPLGPGQVEQF
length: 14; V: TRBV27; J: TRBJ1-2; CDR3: ASSLTGTGINYGYT
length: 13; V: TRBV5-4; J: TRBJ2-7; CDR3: ASSLGLAGVYEQY
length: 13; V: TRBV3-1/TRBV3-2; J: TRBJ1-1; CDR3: ASSPQTGGNTEAF
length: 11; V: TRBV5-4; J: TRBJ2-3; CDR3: ASSSGGSDTQY
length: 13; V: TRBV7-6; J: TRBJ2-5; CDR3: ASSLVSGLGETQY
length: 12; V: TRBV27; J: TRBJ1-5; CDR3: ASSRGTGNQPQH
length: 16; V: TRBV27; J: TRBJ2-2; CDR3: ATLFFPPRRPNTGELF
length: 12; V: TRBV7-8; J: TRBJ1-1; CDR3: ASSLTVLNTEAF
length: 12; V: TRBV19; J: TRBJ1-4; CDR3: ASSKQGGNEKLF
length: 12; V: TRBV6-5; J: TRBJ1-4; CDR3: ASRNGVSVEKLF
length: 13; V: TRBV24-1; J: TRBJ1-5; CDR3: ATRGDGLGNQPQH
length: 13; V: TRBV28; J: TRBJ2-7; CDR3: ASSPGVAGVHEQY
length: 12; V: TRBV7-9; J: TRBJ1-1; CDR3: ASSEDRVNTEAF
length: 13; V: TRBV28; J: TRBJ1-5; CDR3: ASRRTGHSNQPQH
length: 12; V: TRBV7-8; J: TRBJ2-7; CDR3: ASSLGHRSYEQY
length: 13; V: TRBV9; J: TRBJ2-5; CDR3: ASSQERGAQETQY